The present TCR beta chain was sequenced within a study of PD-1 blockade in mismatch repair-deficient tumors. Study-wide results and limits: Tumor-resident clones, often absent from pretreatment blood, expanded after pembrolizumab and then contracted.

Germline loops: CDR1 ENHRY, CDR2 SYGVKD. CDR3 length: 14 amino acids. V was clipped by 10 bases and J by 4 bases, with 19 bases between them. Method: immunoSEQ multiplex PCR; TCRdb's copy keeps in-frame clones and lacks some. Among some 48,000 clones listed, about 85% were seen once. As regards this clone: Its target is unknown.

Material: peripheral blood, obtained roughly 21 weeks after starting pembrolizumab. The receptor was isolated from an adult with mismatch repair-deficient cancer. V is TRBV10-3 and J is TRBJ1-1, with D perhaps matching TRBD1 (5 bases). The CDR3 region has the DNA TGTGCCACCCAAGAGACAGAATTAACCACTGAAGCTTTCTTT. It specifies CATQETELTTEAFF.